This paragraph covers one T cell receptor beta chain sequence. This clone turned up a few times. This clone's antigen is unknown. No base-level quality is on record; no much larger clone is a single base apart. This entry is derived from a study of blood T cell repertoires in COVID-19 (dated by TCRdb to 2019 to 2021). The study in broad terms: Collaborator samples came from the United States, Italy and Spain and covered acute and convalescent phases of COVID-19. The prospective study material was composed of cDNA or gDNA derived from T cells, B-cell-depleted T cells, or PBMCs. Deeply sampled blood TCRbeta repertoires from subjects exposed to, actively infected with, or recovered from COVID-19 were included in the dataset. The repertoires were made available in a free public database intended to serve as a resource for research on the immune response to SARS-CoV-2. The samples were drawn from two sources: the first 160 participants of the ongoing ImmuneRACE study, and 1,200 or so subjects contributed by 6 global collaborators. Nearly every sample came with metadata listing a de-identified subject ID, COVID-19 status, age in years and sex. Where available, HLA class I and class II types were taken from metadata supplied by the sample provider and were not determined by assay-based typing.

TCRbeta CDR3 regions were amplified from genomic DNA by means of the immunoSEQ Assay, a bias-controlled multiplex PCR. Processing in the source paper ran as follows. Nucleated cell counts per sample were estimated from amplification of reference gene primers within the assay. To quantify the absolute abundance of each unique TCRbeta CDR3 rearrangement, sequence reads were collapsed and filtered. For each sample, productive Simpson clonality was calculated as the square root of Simpson's diversity index across productive rearrangements. Entries here come from immuneACCESS through TCRdb and include only in-frame sequences with V and J called. Some clones fail to appear in such tables; in the studies checked, an unresolved V gene covers under half of the shortfall, and the cause of the remainder is unknown. V, J and clone size are taken as reported in that table, and D and trimming were inferred from the DNA itself. The sample records 340,000 or so clones, approximately 86% of which are singletons. The ten most abundant clones make up 4% to 5% of the sample.

Enrolling through a virtual design, the prospective study's participants ranged in age from roughly 18 to 89 years and lived across approximately 25 United States geographic areas. In the prospective study, cohorts were assigned on the basis of participant-reported clinical history obtained from a screening survey and a study questionnaire. Mobile phlebotomists in the prospective study collected whole blood, serum and a nasopharyngeal or oropharyngeal swab from every participant. Over a 2-month period, participants in the prospective study had the option of providing additional blood draws and questionnaires. Before DNA extraction, prospective study blood samples were shipped either frozen or at room temperature. CDR1 and CDR2, looked up from the germline V gene, are SGHRS and YFSETQ. The CDR3, from cysteine to phenylalanine, totals 14 residues. This entry keeps only the CDR3 DNA: 42 bases, framed from base 1. Trimming at the junction amounts to 4 bases on V and 8 bases on J, and the germline ends lie 15 bases apart.

Broad study findings and their caveats: How much clinical and demographic metadata was included differed by source and by participant, and the metadata was provided uncurated.

Sequenced material: PBMCs or T cells enriched from blood (not recorded which). The sequence joins TRBV5-1 to TRBJ1-4; the D gene remains uncertain. The receptor's source is a middle-aged woman with acute COVID-19. The CDR3 loop reads CASSPQWGGEKLFF. In nucleotide form, the sequence is TGCGCCAGCAGCCCCCAGTGGGGAGGCGAAAAACTGTTTTTT.